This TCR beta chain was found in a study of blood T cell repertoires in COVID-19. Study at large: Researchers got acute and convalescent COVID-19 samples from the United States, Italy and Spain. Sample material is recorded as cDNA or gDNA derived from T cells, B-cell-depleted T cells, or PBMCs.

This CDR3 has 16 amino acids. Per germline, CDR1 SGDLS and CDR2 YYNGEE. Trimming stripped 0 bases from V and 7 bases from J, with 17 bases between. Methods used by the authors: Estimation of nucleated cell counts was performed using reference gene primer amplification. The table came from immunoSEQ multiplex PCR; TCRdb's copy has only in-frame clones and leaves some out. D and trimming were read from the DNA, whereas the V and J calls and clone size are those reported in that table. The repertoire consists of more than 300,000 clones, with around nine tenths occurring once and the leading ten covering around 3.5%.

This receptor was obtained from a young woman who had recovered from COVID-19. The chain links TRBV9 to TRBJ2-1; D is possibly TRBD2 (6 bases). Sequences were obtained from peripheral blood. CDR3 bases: TGTGCCAGCAGCGTAGATCGGGAGACGGGGTGGAATGAGCAGTTCTTC. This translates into CASSVDRETGWNEQFF.